This T cell receptor (beta chain) was sequenced during a study of T cell responses to AZD1222 COVID-19 vaccine. This table comes from immunoSEQ multiplex PCR, and its TCRdb copy is limited to in-frame clones, with some not included. The sample contains around 100,000 clones, 70% to 90% of which appear only once. The ends were cut back, 5 bases at V and 4 bases at J, with 11 bases in the middle. CDR3 length: 14 amino acids. Germline assignment: CDR1 SEHNR and CDR2 FQNEAQ (reference sequence). The chain recombines TRBV7-9 with TRBJ1-4, with D unclear. Sequences were derived from peripheral blood, sampled 28 days after the second AZD1222 dose. The clonotype comes from an adult who received the AZD1222 COVID-19 vaccine. Here the CDR3 reads CASSPLSNNEKLFF. The DNA of the CDR3 is TGTGCCAGCAGCCCCTTGTCGAATAATGAAAAACTGTTTTTT.